These T cell receptor beta chains were read from a single sample in a study of blood T cell repertoires in COVID-19. TCRdb's copy holds only in-frame clones and misses some; the assay was immunoSEQ multiplex PCR. The sample consists of under 150,000 clones, approximately 81% of them appearing once. Input material: peripheral blood. All receptors derive from a man aged 55 to 70 with acute or convalescent COVID-19. The conserved cysteine and the conserved F or W are not part of the CDR3 here. The D gene is left open where the match is weak.

v_call | d_call | cdr3_aa
TRBV11-2 | - | ASNLELTQVAYEQY
TRBV9 | - | ASSVATAGTSDTQY
TRBV10-2 | TRBD2 | ASSDTGQRTSGRFISYNEQF
TRBV28 | - | ASSLPQINYGYT
TRBV3-1/TRBV3-2 | - | ASSHHQDREGGKQY
TRBV5-1 | TRBD1 | ASSLGGQEGPAF
TRBV5-1 | TRBD1 | ASSIQPGQGSGNTIY
TRBV3-1/TRBV3-2 | - | ASSHPGLSYEQY
TRBV2 | TRBD1 | ASTNGQGYNEQF
TRBV28 | - | ASSRGTGSNQPQH
TRBV5-1 | - | ASSLQGSTEAF
TRBV5-5 | - | ASSLRTIGTNEKLF
TRBV5-8 | - | ASSLAVLELDEQY
TRBV18 | TRBD1 | ASSPGDRGQDTEAF
TRBV3-1/TRBV3-2 | TRBD1 | ASSQKHRDRVSNVLT
TRBV25-1 | - | ASSESGSPGLNSPLH
TRBV6-5 | - | ASTPLQGWEKLF